This T cell receptor beta chain was identified in a study of regulatory T cells in long-lasting Graves disease. General study points: Persistent disease exhibited a predilection for TRBV28, TRBJ1-2 and TRBJ2-5.

This clonotype showed up many times. Its cognate antigen is unknown. The CDR3 has 15 amino acids. CDR1 is SGHTA, CDR2 FQGTGA, per germline. V lost 2 bases and J lost 9, with 17 bases in between. Time point indicated: newly diagnosed GD, antithyroid drugs for less than 3 months. PBMC-derived RNA was used for the TCR library. Graves' disease diagnoses followed American Thyroid Association guidelines. Building of the TCR beta libraries involved iRepertoire HTBI primers and Arm-PCR of CDR3 regions. TCRdb used MiXCR to reprocess the multiplex PCR reads, holding one entry per CDR3 protein. This sample carries 300,000 to 450,000 distinct CDR3 sequences, 15% to 19% of them seen once, and the ten largest clones take approximately 21%.

The material was peripheral blood mononuclear cells (PBMCs), obtained at new diagnosis, from a patient treated with antithyroid drugs. The TCR originated in a female donor with Graves disease. V and J are TRBV7-3 and TRBJ2-1; D tentatively fits TRBD1 or TRBD2 (7 bases each). CDR3: CASSLLRQGGGEQFF. CDR3 nucleotide sequence: TGTGCCAGCAGCTTACTACGACAGGGAGGGGGTGAGCAGTTCTTC.